Below, 10 T cell receptor beta chains from the same sample are listed, as sequenced in a study of T cells in Graves' hyperthyroidism and ophthalmopathy. RNA transcripts yielded amplified TCR beta CDR3 regions. HTBI primers drove first-round RT-PCR of the TCR CDR3. TCRdb independently ran MiXCR on the multiplex PCR reads; one entry per CDR3 protein. Among about 560,000 distinct CDR3 sequences, roughly 15% were seen once, and the ten largest hold more than 11%. Source material: blood. The source of these receptors is a woman between 40 and 55 years old with Graves' hyperthyroidism.

This clonotype was seen ten or more times. The J gene is TRBJ1-1, the V gene TRBV20-1, with D unclear. Deletions cut 3 bases from V and 0 bases from J, with 14 bases between. Germline-derived CDR1 and CDR2 are DFQATT and SNEGSKA (reference sequence). CDR3 length: 15 amino acids. The CDR3 region is CSASPIGHMNTEAFF. For the CDR3, the DNA is TGCAGTGCTAGTCCGATCGGGCACATGAACACTGAAGCTTTCTTT.

There are many counts of this clonotype. This chain joins TRBV30 and TRBJ1-2; 9 bases match TRBD1. The CDR3 is 16 amino acids. Germline trimming cut 2 bases from V and 5 bases from J; bases unmatched to any gene: 12. The germline V gene encodes CDR1 GTSNPN and CDR2 SVGIG (reference sequence). In nucleotides, the CDR3 is TGTGCCTGGAGTCCGAAACAGGGGGCGCGGATTTATGGCTACACCTTC. It translates to CAWSPKQGARIYGYTF. Full variable domain (remainder filled in from reference TRBV30 and TRBJ1-2): SQTIHQWPATLVQPVGSPLSLECTVEGTSNPNLYWYRQAAGRGLQLLFYSVGIGQISSEVPQNLSASRPQDRQFILSSKKLLLSDSGFYLCAWSPKQGARIYGYTFGSGTRLTVV.

As regards this clonotype: With a much larger clone just one base away, this may be a read error. No conserved phenylalanine or tryptophan is present at the end of the CDR3, so a read error is the likely explanation. This chain joins TRBV2 and TRBJ1-2; 8 bases line up with TRBD1. J was trimmed by 2 bases and V by 4 bases; bases with no gene match: 3. Germline V gene data show CDR1 as SNHLY and CDR2 as FYNNEI. The CDR3 extends over 14 amino acids. CDR3 protein: CASSGQGTNYGYTL. The DNA for the CDR3 is TGTGCCAGCAGTGGACAGGGGACCAACTATGGCTACACCCTC.

This clonotype came up many times. The rearrangement joins TRBV12-3 or TRBV12-4 to TRBJ1-5; 8 bases line up with TRBD1. The CDR3 runs to 15 residues. V lost 7 bases and J lost 7; bases outside the gene matches: 12. In DNA form, the CDR3 reads TGTGCCAGCACCAGAGGGCAGGGGGCACACCAGCCCCAGCATTTT. Its translation is CASTRGQGAHQPQHF.

Ten or more counts support this clonotype. This sequence joins TRBV7-2 and TRBJ2-3; TRBD2 aligns across 14 bases. The ends lost 4 bases at V and 2 bases at J; junction bases unmatched: 8. The CDR3 sequence is 18 residues long. Germline lookup yields CDR1 SGHTA and CDR2 FQGNSA. The CDR3 DNA follows: TGTGCCAGCAGCTCGGAGGGACTAGCGGGAGACCCCACAGATACGCAGTATTTT. Its protein is CASSSEGLAGDPTDTQYF.

This clonotype was seen only a few times. This chain connects TRBV28 to TRBJ1-1, with TRBD1 matching 9 bases. This CDR3 has 12 amino acids. Germline V CDR1 and CDR2: MDHEN, SYDVKM. J was trimmed by 11 bases and V by 2 bases; bases with no gene match: 3. This CDR3 is CASSLGTGWAFF. CDR3 DNA: TGTGCCAGCAGTTTAGGGACAGGGTGGGCTTTCTTT.

This clonotype was observed many times. This chain connects TRBV5-1 to TRBJ1-1; D may be TRBD1 (5 bases). Germline V gene sequence: CDR1 SGHRS, CDR2 YFSETQ. V was shortened by 2 bases and J by 2 bases, with 16 bases between the two germline ends. The CDR3 contains 16 residues. CDR3 DNA: TGCGCCAGCAGCTTAATAGTCGGGGGTTCAAACACTGAAGCTTTCTTT. It translates to CASSLIVGGSNTEAFF.

This clonotype was counted between two and nine times. The rearrangement links TRBV9 to TRBJ2-1; unclear D gene. Germline lookup yields CDR1 SGDLS and CDR2 YYNGEE. The CDR3 has 14 residues. Trimming removed 4 bases at V and 2 bases at J, with 10 bases between. DNA of the CDR3: TGTGCCAGCAGCCCTTCGGAGACCTACAATGAGCAGTTCTTC. This translates into CASSPSETYNEQFF.

This clonotype was counted ten times or more. The V gene is TRBV6-2 or TRBV6-3, the J gene TRBJ2-3; 10 nucleotides match TRBD2. In germline, CDR1 is MNHEY, CDR2 SVGEGT. The CDR3 runs 17 residues. The ends lost 0 bases at V and 2 bases at J; junction bases unmatched: 5. The CDR3 reads CASSYSRTSGNTDTQYF. In DNA form, the CDR3 reads TGTGCCAGCAGTTACTCAAGGACTAGCGGCAACACAGATACGCAGTATTTT.

The chain has TRBV6-1 and TRBJ2-7, with D maybe TRBD2 (5 bases). The CDR3 sequence is 16 residues long. Looked up from germline, CDR1 is MNHNS and CDR2 is SASEGT. Trimming removed 4 bases at V and 5 bases at J, with 21 bases between. DNA of the CDR3: TGTGCCAGCAGTGGATGGGGAAACGGGGAAGGAGACGAGCAGTACTTC. As protein: CASSGWGNGEGDEQYF.